This T cell receptor beta chain came from a study of regulatory T cells in long-lasting Graves disease. Background on the study: Less than 3 months of antithyroid drugs had been taken by newly diagnosed Graves' patients. Study-level results: Gene preferences differed: TRBV28, TRBJ1-2, TRBJ2-5 in persistent cases.

About this clonotype: What it recognizes is unknown.

Noted time point: newly diagnosed GD, antithyroid drugs for less than 3 months. The TCR library was made from RNA extracted from PBMCs. Around 9 milliliters of peripheral blood were drawn into EDTA tubes. Construction of the TCR beta libraries employed iRepertoire HTBI primers in conjunction with Arm-PCR of CDR3 regions. TCRdb re-derived calls from the multiplex PCR reads in MiXCR, one entry per CDR3 protein. The data contain almost 450,000 distinct CDR3 sequences, roughly 15% of them singletons. V was trimmed by 0 bases and J by 6 bases, leaving 3 bases between them. Germline V CDR1 and CDR2: MGHRA, YSYEKL. This CDR3 spans 11 amino acids. This sample was shared with a second study, whose subject was T cells in Graves' hyperthyroidism and ophthalmopathy. This second study says: Ophthalmopathy got predicted by the model a median around 6.6 months before its onset.

The material was peripheral blood mononuclear cells (PBMCs), obtained at new diagnosis, from a patient treated with antithyroid drugs. The V call is TRBV4-1, the J call TRBJ2-7; D gene uncertain. The sequence derives from a woman aged 25 to 39 with Graves disease. The CDR3 nucleotides are TGCGCCAGCAGCCAAGATCGCGAGCAGTACTTC. Amino acid sequence: CASSQDREQYF.